Described below is a single T cell receptor beta chain sequence and its context. Its target is not known. This CDR3 contains 14 residues. In germline, CDR1 is MNHEY, CDR2 SVGEGT. TCRdb re-analyzed the 5' RACE reads; it lists each CDR3 protein once, without DNA. Its clone listing holds around 400,000 distinct CDR3 sequences. The data were taken from a study of monozygotic twins with inflammatory bowel disease. Study-wide findings and caveats: Differing immunosuppressive treatments may have added variability to patient repertoires.

The clonotype originates from a human donor with ulcerative colitis or Crohn's disease, or a healthy co-twin of an affected twin (not recorded which). Source material: blood. The chain recombines TRBV6-2 or TRBV6-3 with TRBJ2-5; no DNA is available, so the TRBD1 call from TCRdb remains unchecked. CDR3 amino acids: CASTARQGSGTQYF.